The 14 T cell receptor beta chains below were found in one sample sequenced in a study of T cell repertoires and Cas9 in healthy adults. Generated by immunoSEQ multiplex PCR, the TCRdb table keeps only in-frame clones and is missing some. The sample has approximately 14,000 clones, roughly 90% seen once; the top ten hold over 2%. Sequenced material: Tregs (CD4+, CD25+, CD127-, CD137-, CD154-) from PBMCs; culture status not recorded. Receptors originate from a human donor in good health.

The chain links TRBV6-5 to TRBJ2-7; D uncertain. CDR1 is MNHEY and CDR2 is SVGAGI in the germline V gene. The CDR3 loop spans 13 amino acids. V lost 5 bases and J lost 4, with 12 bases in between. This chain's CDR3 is CASSVALGYEQYF. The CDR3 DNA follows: TGTGCCAGCAGTGTCGCACTTGGATACGAGCAGTACTTC.

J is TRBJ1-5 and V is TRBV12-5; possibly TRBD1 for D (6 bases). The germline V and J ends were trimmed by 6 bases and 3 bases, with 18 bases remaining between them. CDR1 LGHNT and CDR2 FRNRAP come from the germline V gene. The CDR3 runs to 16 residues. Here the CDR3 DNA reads TGTGCTAGTGGCAGGGCCGGGGCAGGGGTCAATCAGCCCCAGCATTTT. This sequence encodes CASGRAGAGVNQPQHF.

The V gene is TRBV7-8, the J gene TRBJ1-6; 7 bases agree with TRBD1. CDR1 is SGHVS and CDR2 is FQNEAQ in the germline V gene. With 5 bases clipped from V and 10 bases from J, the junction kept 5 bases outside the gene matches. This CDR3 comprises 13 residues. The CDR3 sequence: CASSVNRGSPLHF. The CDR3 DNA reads TGTGCCAGCAGCGTGAACAGGGGCTCACCCCTCCACTTT.

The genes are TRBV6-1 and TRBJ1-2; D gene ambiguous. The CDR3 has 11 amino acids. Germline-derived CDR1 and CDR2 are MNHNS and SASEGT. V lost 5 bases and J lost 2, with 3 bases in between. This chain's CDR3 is CASSPNYGYTF. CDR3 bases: TGTGCCAGCAGTCCGAACTATGGCTACACCTTC.

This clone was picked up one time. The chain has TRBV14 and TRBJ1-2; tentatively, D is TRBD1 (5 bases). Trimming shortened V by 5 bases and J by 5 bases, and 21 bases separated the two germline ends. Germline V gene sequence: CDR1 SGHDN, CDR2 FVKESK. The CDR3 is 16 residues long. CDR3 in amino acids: CASSFMGPGPGYGYTF. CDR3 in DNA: TGTGCCAGCAGCTTTATGGGACCGGGACCGGGTTATGGCTACACCTTC.

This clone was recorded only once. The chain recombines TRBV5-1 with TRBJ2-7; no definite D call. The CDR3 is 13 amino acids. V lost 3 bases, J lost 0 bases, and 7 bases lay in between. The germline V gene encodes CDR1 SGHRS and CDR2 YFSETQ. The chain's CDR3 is CASSYGSSYEQYF. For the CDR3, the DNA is TGCGCCAGCAGCTATGGCAGCTCCTACGAGCAGTACTTC.

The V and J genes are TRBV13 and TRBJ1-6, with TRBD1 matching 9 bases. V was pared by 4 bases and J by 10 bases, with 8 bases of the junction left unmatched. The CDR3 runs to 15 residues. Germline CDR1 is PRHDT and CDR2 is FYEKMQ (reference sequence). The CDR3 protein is CASSSYRGRRSPLHF. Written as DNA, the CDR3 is TGTGCCAGCAGCTCTTACAGGGGGCGTAGATCACCCCTCCACTTT. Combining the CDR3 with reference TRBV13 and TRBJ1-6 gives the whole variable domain AAGVIQSPRHLIKEKRETATLKCYPIPRHDTVYWYQQGPGQDPQFLISFYEKMQSDKGSIPDRFSAQQFSDYHSELNMSSLELGDSALYFCASSSYRGRRSPLHFGNGTRLTVT.

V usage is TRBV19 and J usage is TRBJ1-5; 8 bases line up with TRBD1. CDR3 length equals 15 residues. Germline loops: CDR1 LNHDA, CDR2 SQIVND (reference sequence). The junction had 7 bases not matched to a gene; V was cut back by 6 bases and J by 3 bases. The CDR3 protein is CASRTGEKDNQPQHF. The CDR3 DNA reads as TGTGCCAGTAGGACAGGGGAGAAGGACAATCAGCCCCAGCATTTT.

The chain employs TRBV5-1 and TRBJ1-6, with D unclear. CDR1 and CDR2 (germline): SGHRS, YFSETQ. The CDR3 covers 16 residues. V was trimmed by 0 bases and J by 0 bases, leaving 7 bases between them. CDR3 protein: CASSLVGSSYNSPLHF. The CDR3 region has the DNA TGCGCCAGCAGCTTGGTCGGTAGCTCCTATAATTCACCCCTCCACTTT.

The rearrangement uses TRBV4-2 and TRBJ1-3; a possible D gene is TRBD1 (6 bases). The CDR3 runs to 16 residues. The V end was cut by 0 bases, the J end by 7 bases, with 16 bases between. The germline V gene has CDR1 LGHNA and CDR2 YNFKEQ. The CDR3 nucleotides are TGTGCCAGCAGCCAAGATATCCGGGTCCAGGGGAACACCATATATTTT. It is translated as CASSQDIRVQGNTIYF.

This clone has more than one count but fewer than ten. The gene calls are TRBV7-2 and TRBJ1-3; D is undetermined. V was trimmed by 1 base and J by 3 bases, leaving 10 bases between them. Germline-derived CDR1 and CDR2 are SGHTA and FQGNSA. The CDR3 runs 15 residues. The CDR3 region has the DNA TGTGCCAGCAGCTTAGTACACTTGGGTGGAAACACCATATATTTT. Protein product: CASSLVHLGGNTIYF.

CDR3 protein: CASSYERMTPTYEQYF. Here the CDR3 DNA reads TGTGCCAGCAGTTACGAGCGCATGACCCCTACCTACGAGCAGTACTTC. The V gene is TRBV6-5, the J gene TRBJ2-5; D is unclear. The better agreement between TRBJ2-7 and the DNA end casts doubt on the J call. This CDR3 is built from 16 residues. Looked up from germline, CDR1 is MNHEY and CDR2 is SVGAGI.

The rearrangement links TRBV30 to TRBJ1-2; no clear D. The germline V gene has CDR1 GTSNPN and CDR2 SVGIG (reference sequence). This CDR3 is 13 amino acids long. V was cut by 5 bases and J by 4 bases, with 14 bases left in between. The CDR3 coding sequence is TGTGCCTGGGCTCCCTCGGTAACCTATGGCTACACCTTC. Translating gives CAWAPSVTYGYTF.

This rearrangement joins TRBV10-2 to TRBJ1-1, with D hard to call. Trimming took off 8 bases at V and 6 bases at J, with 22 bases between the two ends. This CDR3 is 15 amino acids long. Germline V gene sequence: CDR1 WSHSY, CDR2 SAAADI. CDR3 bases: TGCGCCAGCGGGTCACAAATGCAGGTACGCGCTGAAGCTTTCTTT. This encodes CASGSQMQVRAEAFF.